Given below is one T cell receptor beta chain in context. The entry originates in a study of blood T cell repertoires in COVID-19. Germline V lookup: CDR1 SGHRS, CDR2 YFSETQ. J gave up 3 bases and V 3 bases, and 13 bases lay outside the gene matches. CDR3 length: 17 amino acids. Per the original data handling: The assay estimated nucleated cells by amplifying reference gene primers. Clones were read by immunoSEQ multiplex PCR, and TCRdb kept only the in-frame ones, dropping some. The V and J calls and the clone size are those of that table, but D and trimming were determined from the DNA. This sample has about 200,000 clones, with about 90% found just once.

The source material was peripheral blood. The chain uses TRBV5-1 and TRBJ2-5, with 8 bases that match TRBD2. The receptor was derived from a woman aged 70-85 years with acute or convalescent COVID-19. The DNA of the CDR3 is TGCGCCAGCAGCTCTGGACTGGCGGGGGGCAGTAAAGAGACCCAGTACTTC. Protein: CASSSGLAGGSKETQYF.